One and the same sample provided the 6 T cell receptor beta chains below, sequenced in a study of neurological immune-mediated disorders. Described time point: longitudinal time-point 1 (baseline). TCRdb called the 5' RACE reads again in MiXCR, with one record for every CDR3 protein. The repertoire has some 54,000 distinct CDR3 sequences, roughly 10% of them found once; the top ten carry approximately 6.6%. The sample consisted of PBMCs. Receptors originate from a male donor with HTLV-1-associated myelopathy (HAM/TSP).

This clonotype was seen ten or more times. The V call is TRBV7-2, the J call TRBJ2-3; D tentatively fits TRBD1 or TRBD2 (5 bases each). The ends were cut back, 3 bases at V and 2 bases at J, with 15 bases in the middle. Germline CDR1 reads SGHTA; CDR2 reads FQGNSA. CDR3 length equals 16 residues. The CDR3 protein is CASSLGPGRSTDTQYF. The CDR3 DNA reads as TGTGCCAGCAGCTTGGGACCGGGACGGTCCACAGATACGCAGTATTTT.

Ten or more counts support this clonotype. At one boundary the junction diverges from the germline segment, which might be a read error. CDR3 DNA sequence: TGTGCCAGCTCCCCACAAGGTGCGGTGGTCGACGAGCAGTACTTC. Translating gives CASSPQGAVVDEQYF. This chain links TRBV18 with TRBJ2-7; D ambiguous. The CDR3 consists of 15 residues. Germline V gene data show CDR1 as KGHSH and CDR2 as LQKENI.

Many counts were recorded for this clonotype. CDR3 DNA: TGCAGTGCCATCAGGACAGGGGGCTTGTGGGGCTACACCTTC. Residues: CSAIRTGGLWGYTF. The chain links TRBV20-1 to TRBJ1-2; TRBD1 matches 11 bases. Germline trimming cut 6 bases from V and 8 bases from J; bases unmatched to any gene: 11. The CDR3 has 14 residues. Germline V gene data show CDR1 as DFQATT and CDR2 as SNEGSKA (reference sequence).

Many counts were recorded for this clonotype. The chain is built from TRBV5-1 and TRBJ2-2; 8 positions agree with TRBD2. Germline CDR1 SGHRS, CDR2 YFSETQ. Germline trimming cut 4 bases from V and 4 bases from J; bases unmatched to any gene: 12. The CDR3 has 17 residues. CDR3 sequence (DNA): TGCGCCAGCAGCATACAGCCCGGGACTAGGGTCACCGGGGAGCTGTTTTTT. Translation gives CASSIQPGTRVTGELFF.

This clonotype was observed many times. This rearrangement joins TRBV5-1 to TRBJ1-2, with unresolved D. This CDR3 has 14 residues. Trimming removed 0 bases at V and 4 bases at J, with 10 bases between. Germline V lookup: CDR1 SGHRS, CDR2 YFSETQ. The CDR3 here is CASSLGSISYGYTF. The DNA for the CDR3 is TGCGCCAGCAGCTTGGGCAGCATCAGCTATGGCTACACCTTC.

This clonotype was observed at least ten times. CDR3 amino acids: CASSQKFGYTF. The CDR3 DNA reads as TGTGCCAGCAGTCAGAAGTTTGGCTACACCTTC. This sequence joins TRBV6-6 and TRBJ1-2, with unresolved D. The CDR3 contains 11 residues. Per the germline V gene, CDR1 is MNHNY and CDR2 is SVGAGI (reference sequence). Trimming shortened V by 5 bases and J by 7 bases, and 8 bases separated the two germline ends.